Shown below are 10 T cell receptor beta chains from a single sample sequenced in a study of blood T cell repertoires in COVID-19. Clones were read by immunoSEQ multiplex PCR, and TCRdb kept only the in-frame ones, dropping some. The repertoire holds under 20,000 clones, with approximately 87% as singletons. Material for sequencing was peripheral blood. The receptors stem from a human donor in a cohort sampled during active COVID-19.

The J gene is TRBJ1-2, the V gene TRBV19; D remains ambiguous. Germline V gene sequence: CDR1 LNHDA, CDR2 SQIVND (reference sequence). This CDR3 has 13 amino acids. Deletions cut 5 bases from V and 8 bases from J, with 15 bases between. The CDR3 spells CASSAGEIGGYTF. CDR3 in DNA: TGTGCCAGTAGTGCCGGGGAGATAGGCGGCTACACCTTC.

This chain joins TRBV3-1 (or the pseudogene TRBV3-2) and TRBJ1-6; D remains unclear. The CDR3 is 14 amino acids. V was trimmed by 2 bases and J by 6 bases, leaving 8 bases between them. CDR1 LGHDT and CDR2 YNNKEL come from the germline V gene (reference sequence). The CDR3 here is CASSQFGGNSPLHF. The CDR3 DNA reads as TGTGCCAGCAGCCAATTCGGTGGTAATTCACCCCTCCACTTT.

This chain connects TRBV6-2 or TRBV6-3 to TRBJ2-3, with TRBD2 matching over 9 bases. CDR3 size: 16 residues. CDR1 MNHEY and CDR2 SVGEGT come from the germline V gene. V lost 2 bases and J lost 2; bases outside the gene matches: 5. The CDR3 nucleotides read TGTGCCAGCAGTTACGGGGTAGCGGGAGACACAGATACGCAGTATTTT. Translated, it gives CASSYGVAGDTDTQYF.

This chain connects TRBV21-1 to TRBJ2-7; no DNA check was done on the table's D call, TRBD2. TRBV21-1 is flagged as a pseudogene. This CDR3 region has 16 residues. The chain's CDR3 is CASSKAASSGIYEQYF. Written as DNA, the CDR3 is TGTGCCAGCAGCAAAGCAGCTAGTAGCGGGATCTACGAGCAGTACTTC.

The chain couples TRBV18 to TRBJ1-1, with 11 positions matching TRBD1. The length of the CDR3 is 15 residues. The junction had 6 bases not matched to a gene; V was cut back by 4 bases and J by 5 bases. The germline gives CDR1 KGHSH, CDR2 LQKENI. This CDR3 reads CASSQGQGAGTEAFF. DNA of the CDR3: TGTGCCAGCTCACAAGGACAGGGGGCGGGGACTGAAGCTTTCTTT.

This clone appeared a single time. The V call is TRBV14, the J call TRBJ2-5; 7 nucleotides line up with TRBD2. CDR3 length: 15 residues. Per germline, CDR1 SGHDN and CDR2 FVKESK. With 3 bases clipped from V and 2 bases from J, the junction kept 6 bases outside the gene matches. The CDR3 DNA reads TGTGCCAGCAGCCAGATACCGGGACTACAAGAGACCCAGTACTTC. The encoded protein is CASSQIPGLQETQYF. Filled out from reference TRBV14 and TRBJ2-5, the complete variable domain reads EAGVTQFPSHSVIEKGQTVTLRCDPISGHDNLYWYRRVMGKEIKFLLHFVKESKQDESGMPNNRFLAERTGGTYSTLKVQPAELEDSGVYFCASSQIPGLQETQYFGPGTRLLVL.

This clone has just one count. The rearrangement uses TRBV29-1 and TRBJ2-1; TRBD2 aligns across 15 bases. Per the germline V gene, CDR1 is SQVTM and CDR2 is ANQGSEA. V shed 4 bases, J shed 8 bases, and the junction held 6 bases outside the gene matches. The length of the CDR3 is 15 residues. The CDR3 reads CSVGGTSGRSDEQFF. CDR3 DNA: TGCAGCGTTGGAGGGACTAGCGGGAGGTCGGATGAGCAGTTCTTC.

The V call is TRBV11-2, the J call TRBJ1-1; D is unresolved. There are 13 residues in the CDR3. Trimming left V 3 bases short and J 3 bases short, with 8 bases between. CDR1 and CDR2 from the germline V gene are SGHAT and FQNNGV. CDR3 residues: CASSFEVDTEAFF. DNA of the CDR3: TGTGCCAGCAGCTTTGAGGTCGACACTGAAGCTTTCTTT.

The CDR3 loop is CASSPPNFQNQPQHF. Written as DNA, the CDR3 is TGTGCCAGCTCACCCCCGAACTTTCAAAATCAGCCCCAGCATTTT. This chain links TRBV18 with TRBJ1-5, with D unresolved. CDR1 KGHSH and CDR2 LQKENI come from the germline V gene. The CDR3 extends over 15 amino acids. V was cut by 3 bases and J by 4 bases, with 13 bases left in between.

The rearrangement uses TRBV2 and TRBJ1-1, with a possible D match to TRBD1 (6 bases). The CDR3 has 14 amino acids. Germline CDR1 SNHLY, CDR2 FYNNEI. V gave up 7 bases and J gave up 6 bases, with 18 bases separating them. The CDR3 sequence: CASTVRGGLAEAFF. CDR3 bases: TGTGCCAGCACAGTGAGGGGGGGGCTCGCTGAAGCTTTCTTT.